This T cell receptor beta chain was recorded in a study of vaccination and CD4 T cells after COVID-19. Study-level results: The study found that a median approximately 83% of reactive clones in convalescent patients appeared only post-vaccination. SARS-CoV-2-reactive clonotypes rose nonsignificantly, with the median going from around 20 to 38. For convalescent patients, 304 of the 307 vaccine-specific clones analyzed were classified as spike mono-reactive.

Between the trimmed V and J ends, which lost 0 bases and 3 bases, there was a span of 11 bases. Germline values: CDR1 SGHRS, CDR2 YFSETQ. The CDR3 is made up of 15 amino acids. Treatment given: roughly 11-day PBMC culture with coronavirus spike peptide pools or control peptides (ViraFEST assay). As regards this clonotype: What it recognizes is unknown.

The Oncomine TCR Beta short-read assay was applied to DNA of cultured CD4+ T cells. Genomic DNA extraction was carried out from cultured CD4+ T cells. TCRdb reprocessed the PCR reads via MiXCR and lists one record per CDR3 protein. The data hold about 21,000 distinct CDR3 sequences, with around 42% observed a single time. The J gene is TRBJ2-3, the V gene TRBV5-1, with a weak D call TRBD2 (6 bases). This sample comprised CD4+ T cells from blood, cultured in vitro, obtained before SARS-CoV-2 vaccination. This receptor was identified in a human donor who received a COVID-19 vaccine. CDR3 amino acids: CASSLDGGGTDTQYF. The DNA of the CDR3 is TGCGCCAGCAGCTTGGACGGGGGAGGTACAGATACGCAGTATTTT.